One TCR beta chain is described in this entry. Its antigen is unidentified. Genomic DNA from each subset was divided evenly over several immunoSEQ plates. Per the study methods: ImmunoSEQ yielded junction-only sequences lacking quality scores, so filtering differed. The data were produced by immunoSEQ multiplex PCR, yet TCRdb's version contains in-frame clones alone and is incomplete. V and J calls and clone size are as listed in that table; D and trimming were resolved from the DNA. Of about 2 million clones listed, 85% to 95% were seen once; the top ten hold 1.1%. The data originate from a study of shared clonotypes between healthy human individuals. As for the study in general: Per donor, CD8 memory used one plate, CD8 naive used two, CD4 memory used three and CD4 naive used three.

Terminally differentiated effector memory CD45RA+ cells were excluded from the naive CD8 cells, which were CD45RO-negative and positively selected for CCR7. V lost 5 bases, J lost 2 bases, and 12 bases lay in between. Germline V gene sequence: CDR1 MDHEN, CDR2 SYDVKM. The CDR3 runs to 14 residues. Study-level points and caveats: A generally larger estimated richness was seen in naive subsets than in memory subsets.

This TCR came from a man aged 18 to 29 in good health. V usage is TRBV28 and J usage is TRBJ2-5; D tentatively fits TRBD1 or TRBD2 (5 bases each). The sequencing input was naive CD8+ T cells sorted from blood. DNA for the CDR3: TGTGCCAGCAGTCCTCTCGAGGGGCAAGAGACCCAGTACTTC. Translation gives CASSPLEGQETQYF.